These 7 T cell receptor beta chains share one sample of origin, sequenced in a study of T-cell reconstitution after alpha-beta-depleted transplantation in children. Preparation of the TCRbeta library used unique molecular identifiers. TCRdb itself ran the PCR reads through MiXCR, one entry per CDR3 protein. The profile shows approximately 170,000 distinct CDR3 sequences, roughly 11% of them singletons. The material sequenced was PBMCs, taken before TCRalphabeta/CD19-depleted stem cell transplant. The receptors derive from a boy between 2 and 10 years old with acute myeloid leukemia, due to receive a stem cell transplant.

On this clonotype itself: Being one base from a much bigger clone, this may be a read error. The V call is TRBV5-1, the J call TRBJ2-5; D is unresolved. Between the trimmed V and J ends, which lost 3 bases and 1 base, there was a span of 7 bases. The CDR3 is 13 amino acids. Per the germline V gene, CDR1 is SGHRS and CDR2 is YFSETQ. This chain's CDR3 is CASSWRTQETQYF. In DNA, the CDR3 is TGCGCCAGCAGCTGGCGGACCCAAGAGACCCAGTACTTC.

The V call is TRBV28, the J call TRBJ2-2; D perhaps matches TRBD2 (6 bases). Trimming cost V 6 bases and J 6 bases, with 17 bases left between them. CDR3 length: 15 amino acids. The V gene's germline CDR1 is MDHEN and CDR2 SYDVKM. The CDR3 coding sequence is TGTGCCAGCAGAACAATACACCGGGGGTCCGGGGAGCTGTTTTTT. This sequence encodes CASRTIHRGSGELFF.

The table lists this clonotype with many counts. The V call is TRBV7-9, the J call TRBJ2-1, with no clear D. Per the germline V gene, CDR1 is SEHNR and CDR2 is FQNEAQ (reference sequence). Trimming pared 5 bases from V and 8 bases from J, leaving 10 bases between. This CDR3 spans 12 amino acids. The CDR3 here is CASSLEWDEQFF. The CDR3 DNA is TGTGCCAGCAGCCTGGAGTGGGATGAGCAGTTCTTC.

This chain links TRBV6-1 with TRBJ2-3; possibly TRBD1 or TRBD2 for D (5 bases each). Germline CDR1 MNHNS, CDR2 SASEGT. The V end was cut by 7 bases, the J end by 1 base, with 9 bases between. The CDR3 extends over 13 amino acids. The CDR3: CASNRDRTDTQYF. The CDR3 region has the DNA TGTGCCAGCAACCGGGACCGCACAGATACGCAGTATTTT.

In its sample, this clonotype was seen a few times. The rearrangement joins TRBV20-1 to TRBJ2-5, with D possibly matching TRBD1 (5 bases). Trimming took 3 bases from V and 5 from J, leaving 13 bases between them. Per germline, CDR1 DFQATT and CDR2 SNEGSKA (reference sequence). The CDR3 runs 13 residues. CDR3 bases: TGCAGTGCTAGTACCGGACCAGGGGAGACCCAGTACTTC. Its protein is CSASTGPGETQYF.

There are many counts of this clonotype. V usage is TRBV6-1 and J usage is TRBJ2-5, with unresolved D. Germline V CDR1 and CDR2: MNHNS, SASEGT. Trimming stripped 7 bases from V and 2 bases from J, with 11 bases between. The length of the CDR3 is 13 residues. Here the CDR3 reads CASTRGQQETQYF. The CDR3 nucleotides are TGTGCCAGCACCCGAGGTCAGCAAGAGACCCAGTACTTC.

This clonotype showed up many times. The chain employs TRBV5-1 and TRBJ1-1; D unresolved. The CDR3 consists of 13 residues. Trimming shortened V by 6 bases and J by 3 bases, and 12 bases separated the two germline ends. Germline V gives CDR1 SGHRS, CDR2 YFSETQ. CDR3 region: CASTLLRDTEAFF. Written as DNA, the CDR3 is TGCGCCAGCACACTCCTGAGGGACACTGAAGCTTTCTTT.